This TCR beta chain was obtained from a study of identical twins. The study, taken as a whole, reports: Abundant cord blood beta clonotypes carried fewer insertions; memory repertoires showed none. Invariant MAIT and iNKT cells may have partly biased zero-insertion analyses.

cDNA carried unique molecular identifiers, and a universal primer site was added by template switching. Each CDR3 protein is one row after TCRdb ran MiXCR on the 5' RACE reads. Among under 350,000 distinct CDR3 sequences listed, just under 9.5% were seen once. As for this clonotype: What it binds is unknown.

The data were also submitted as part of a second study, on yellow fever vaccine responses in identical twins. That report adds: Twins' T cell vaccine responses reportedly looked partly convergent, partly personalized.

Sequenced sample: CD8+ T cells sorted from blood. The sequence was collected from a woman between 18 and 29 years old in good health.

The CDR3 DNA reads TGTGCCAGCAGCTTAGCAGCGTACAGTCTTGGCACAGATACGCAGTATTTT. Translated, it gives CASSLAAYSLGTDTQYF. The chain joins TRBV7-2 to TRBJ2-3, with D uncertain. CDR3 length equals 17 residues. The V gene's germline CDR1 is SGHTA and CDR2 FQGNSA. V lost 0 bases, J lost 1 base, and 14 bases lay in between.